Shown below are 22 T cell receptor beta chains from a single sample sequenced in a study of T cells in Graves' hyperthyroidism and ophthalmopathy. TCR beta CDR3 regions were amplified from RNA transcripts. The HTBI primer set was used in a first-round RT-PCR of the TCR CDR3. In TCRdb, the multiplex PCR reads were re-called with MiXCR into one record per CDR3 protein. The sample consists of hundreds of thousands of distinct CDR3 sequences, approximately 14% of them appearing once. Sample: blood. Receptors were obtained from a woman aged 18-29 years with Graves' hyperthyroidism.

This clonotype was picked up many times. V is TRBV11-2 and J is TRBJ2-1, with 12 bases identical to TRBD2. CDR1 is SGHAT and CDR2 is FQNNGV in the germline V gene. The CDR3 is 17 residues long. J was trimmed by 5 bases and V by 1 base; bases with no gene match: 6. The CDR3 here is CASSLGLAGVVHNEQFF. CDR3 nucleotides: TGTGCCAGCAGCTTAGGACTAGCGGGAGTCGTCCACAATGAGCAGTTCTTC.

This clonotype was detected only a few times. The V and J genes are TRBV20-1 and TRBJ2-7, with 9 bases identical to TRBD2. Germline V CDR1 and CDR2: DFQATT, SNEGSKA (reference sequence). Losses at the gene ends were 1 base for V and 2 bases for J; bases not matched to a gene: 12. This CDR3 is built from 17 residues. The CDR3 sequence is CSARGSPAGGTAYEQYF. The CDR3 bases are TGCAGTGCTAGAGGCAGTCCAGCGGGAGGTACTGCCTACGAGCAGTACTTC.

In its sample, this clonotype was seen many times. The rearrangement links TRBV27 to TRBJ2-1, with D maybe TRBD2 (7 bases). V was shortened by 1 base and J by 5 bases, with 21 bases between the two germline ends. This CDR3 is 18 amino acids long. The germline V gene has CDR1 MNHEY and CDR2 SMNVEV (reference sequence). CDR3 region: CASSLYPGGRDRDNEQFF. CDR3 sequence (DNA): TGTGCCAGCAGTTTATATCCGGGGGGCAGAGATAGGGACAATGAGCAGTTCTTC.

Remarks on this clonotype: A much bigger clone sits one base away, suggesting this may be a read error. The chain joins TRBV13 to TRBJ2-5; D is possibly TRBD2 (7 bases). The CDR3 loop spans 14 amino acids. Germline CDR1 PRHDT, CDR2 FYEKMQ (reference sequence). The V end was cut by 3 bases, the J end by 9 bases, with 17 bases between. The CDR3 loop is CASSLGAGREAQYF. CDR3 nucleotide sequence: TGTGCCAGCAGCTTGGGGGCGGGTCGGGAGGCCCAGTACTTC.

This chain joins TRBV7-9 and TRBJ2-7, with 8 bases lining up with TRBD1. The germline gives CDR1 SEHNR, CDR2 FQNEAQ (reference sequence). Losses at the gene ends were 3 bases for V and 3 bases for J; bases not matched to a gene: 4. CDR3 length equals 14 residues. CDR3 coding DNA: TGTGCCAGCAGCTTGACAGGGGTCAACTACGAGCAGTACTTC. It yields the protein CASSLTGVNYEQYF.

This clonotype was counted ten times or more. The genes are TRBV28 and TRBJ1-5; D perhaps matches TRBD1 (5 bases). V was clipped by 2 bases and J by 0 bases, with 29 bases between them. This CDR3 comprises 22 residues. From germline, CDR1 is MDHEN and CDR2 SYDVKM. The CDR3 sequence: CASSLKPPAPPGLEHSNQPQHF. CDR3 nucleotides: TGTGCCAGCAGTTTAAAACCCCCCGCCCCCCCAGGGCTAGAACATAGCAATCAGCCCCAGCATTTT.

This clonotype has just a few counts. This chain links TRBV20-1 with TRBJ2-5, with 10 bases aligning to TRBD2. The CDR3 covers 15 residues. V lost 1 base to trimming and J lost 2 bases; unmatched junction nucleotides: 4. CDR1 is DFQATT, CDR2 SNEGSKA, per germline (reference sequence). CDR3 amino acids: CSARGGLADQETQYF. In nucleotides, the CDR3 is TGCAGTGCTAGAGGTGGACTAGCGGATCAAGAGACCCAGTACTTC.

This clonotype was counted only a few times. The J gene is TRBJ2-1, the V gene TRBV4-1, with D possibly matching TRBD1 (6 bases). V was trimmed by 1 base and J by 6 bases, leaving 19 bases between them. This CDR3 is 17 amino acids long. The V gene's germline CDR1 is MGHRA and CDR2 YSYEKL. The DNA for the CDR3 is TGCGCCAGCAGCCAAGGGGGGCCGGGTGTGATGCTCAATGAGCAGTTCTTC. Protein product: CASSQGGPGVMLNEQFF.

The sample holds many counts of this clonotype. This sequence joins TRBV27 and TRBJ2-7; unclear D gene. This CDR3 has 15 residues. Germline CDR1 and CDR2: MNHEY and SMNVEV (reference sequence). V lost 3 bases, J lost 2 bases, and 14 bases lay in between. The CDR3 sequence: CASSFGWTGPYEQYF. The DNA of the CDR3 is TGTGCCAGCAGTTTCGGCTGGACCGGGCCCTACGAGCAGTACTTC.

This clonotype was picked up many times. This chain connects TRBV12-3 or TRBV12-4 to TRBJ2-1; 10 bases agree with TRBD2. V lost 4 bases to trimming and J lost 4 bases; unmatched junction nucleotides: 7. CDR3 length: 16 amino acids. The chain's CDR3 is CASSSWTSGRYNEQFF. CDR3 bases: TGTGCCAGCAGTTCTTGGACTAGCGGCCGATACAATGAGCAGTTCTTC.

This clonotype appeared many times. The chain combines TRBV28 with TRBJ2-7; 8 bases match TRBD2. V lost 6 bases, J lost 3 bases, and 10 bases stayed unmatched. Germline assignment: CDR1 MDHEN and CDR2 SYDVKM. The CDR3 contains 15 residues. The CDR3 loop is CASRVASGSFYEQYF. The DNA of the CDR3 is TGTGCCAGCAGAGTCGCCAGCGGGAGCTTCTACGAGCAGTACTTC. The whole variable domain, filled in from reference TRBV28 and TRBJ2-7, reads DVKVTQSSRYLVKRTGEKVFLECVQDMDHENMFWYRQDPGLGLRLIYFSYDVKMKEKGDIPEGYSVSREKKERFSLILESASTNQTSMYLCASRVASGSFYEQYFGPGTRLTVT.

There are many counts of this clonotype. The chain recombines TRBV20-1 with TRBJ2-7; TRBD2 aligns across 11 bases. The ends lost 5 bases at V and 3 bases at J; junction bases unmatched: 9. CDR1 is DFQATT and CDR2 is SNEGSKA in the germline V gene (reference sequence). This CDR3 has 15 amino acids. The CDR3, as DNA: TGCAGTGCTTCCCCCGGCACTAGCGGGAGCTACGAGCAGTACTTC. It codes for CSASPGTSGSYEQYF.

The chain joins TRBV6-1 to TRBJ1-3, with D unresolved. V shed 6 bases and J shed 4 bases, with 13 bases lying between them. This CDR3 has 14 amino acids. Per germline, CDR1 MNHNS and CDR2 SASEGT. In nucleotides, the CDR3 is TGTGCCAGCAGCGCTAAGAGCCCCGGAAACACCATATATTTT. Translated: CASSAKSPGNTIYF.

V usage is TRBV10-3 and J usage is TRBJ2-4, with no clear D. The germline V and J ends were trimmed by 9 bases and 1 base, with 7 bases remaining between them. The V gene's germline CDR1 is ENHRY and CDR2 SYGVKD. CDR3 length equals 12 residues. CDR3 in DNA: TGTGCCATAAAGACTGCCAAAAACATTCAGTACTTC. This gives the protein CAIKTAKNIQYF.

The chain recombines TRBV14 with TRBJ2-2, with D possibly matching TRBD1 (6 bases). This CDR3 contains 16 residues. Between the trimmed V and J ends, which lost 1 base and 9 bases, there was a span of 18 bases. Germline loops: CDR1 SGHDN, CDR2 FVKESK. The CDR3 region has the DNA TGTGCCAGCAGCCAAGTAAAAGGACAGCCAGGAAGGGAGCTGTTTTTT. Its protein product is CASSQVKGQPGRELFF.

This clonotype was picked up many times. The rearrangement uses TRBV6-1 and TRBJ1-1, with 9 bases identical to TRBD1. Trimming removed 5 bases from V and 3 bases from J; junction bases left unmatched: 7. This CDR3 has 15 residues. Germline CDR1 MNHNS, CDR2 SASEGT. DNA of the CDR3: TGTGCCAGCAGTATGGGGACAGGGCTCGACACTGAAGCTTTCTTT. Amino acid sequence: CASSMGTGLDTEAFF.

The gene calls are TRBV12-3 or TRBV12-4 and TRBJ2-1, with 11 bases aligning to TRBD2. Trimming took 8 bases from V and 2 from J; bases not matched to a gene: 5. The CDR3 has 15 residues. Here the CDR3 DNA reads TGTGCCAGCGGCCCGGGACTAGCGGCCTACAATGAGCAGTTCTTC. Protein sequence: CASGPGLAAYNEQFF.

The J gene is TRBJ1-1, the V gene TRBV20-1; 8 bases line up with TRBD1. V shed 3 bases and J 1 base; nucleotides not matched to a gene: 7. The CDR3 contains 15 residues. Germline V lookup: CDR1 DFQATT, CDR2 SNEGSKA (reference sequence). CDR3 bases: TGCAGTGCTAGGAGGCCGGACAGGGAGAACACTGAAGCTTTCTTT. As protein: CSARRPDRENTEAFF.

Comments on this clonotype: With a much larger clone just one base away, this may be a read error. The chain is built from TRBV6-1 and TRBJ1-5, with a weak D call TRBD1 (6 bases). Germline CDR1 is MNHNS and CDR2 is SASEGT. CDR3 length equals 15 residues. Here the CDR3 reads CVSSDRQVKGQPQHF. CDR3 DNA: TGTGTCAGCAGTGACCGACAGGTCAAGGGACAGCCCCAGCATTTT.

The chain's CDR3 is CASSPGPTSQGKETQYF. Written as DNA, the CDR3 is TGCGCCAGCAGCCCCGGGCCTACATCACAGGGTAAAGAGACCCAGTACTTC. The rearrangement links TRBV5-1 to TRBJ2-5; D possibly corresponds to TRBD1 (6 bases). Trimming removed 4 bases from V and 3 bases from J, with 22 bases in between. Germline V lookup: CDR1 SGHRS, CDR2 YFSETQ. The CDR3 contains 17 residues.

The sample holds many counts of this clonotype. V usage is TRBV11-1 and J usage is TRBJ1-1; TRBD1 matches 7 bases. Germline V lookup: CDR1 SGHAT, CDR2 FQDESV (reference sequence). CDR3 length equals 17 residues. The trim removed 3 bases at V and 0 bases at J, leaving 10 bases unmatched. The CDR3 loop is CASSFEGARGMNTEAFF. In DNA form, the CDR3 reads TGTGCCAGCAGCTTTGAGGGGGCGCGAGGGATGAACACTGAAGCTTTCTTT.

This clonotype showed up just a few times. This may stem from a read error, because a much larger clone lies one nucleotide away. The gene calls are TRBV7-2 and TRBJ2-3; D is uncertain. The J call may be incorrect, as the DNA end agrees better with TRBJ1-5. Germline assignment: CDR1 SGHTA and CDR2 FQGNSA. The CDR3 has 17 residues. The chain's CDR3 is CASSFGRAVQTADTQHF. The CDR3 DNA reads TGTGCCAGCAGCTTTGGACGGGCGGTTCAAACCGCAGATACGCAGCATTTT.